This T cell receptor (beta chain) was captured in a study of shared clonotypes between healthy human individuals. Some clones are missing from TCRdb's copy, which holds only in-frame ones; the method was immunoSEQ multiplex PCR. The table records 650,000 to 700,000 clones, less than 95% of them present only once. Sequencing input: memory CD8+ T cells from PBMCs. Subset reported: CD45RO+ cells pooled with CCR7-negative TemRA cells. This receptor was taken from a man between 18 and 35 years old in good health. Some clones in this sample may be carry-over from other donors' samples.

Here the CDR3 reads CASSLRAETYEQYF. In DNA form, the CDR3 reads TGTGCCAGCAGCTTACGCGCGGAAACCTACGAGCAGTACTTC. The J gene is TRBJ2-7, the V gene TRBV7-9; D is unresolved. This CDR3 has 14 residues. Trimming removed 2 bases at V and 2 bases at J, with 10 bases between. Per the germline V gene, CDR1 is SEHNR and CDR2 is FQNEAQ (reference sequence).